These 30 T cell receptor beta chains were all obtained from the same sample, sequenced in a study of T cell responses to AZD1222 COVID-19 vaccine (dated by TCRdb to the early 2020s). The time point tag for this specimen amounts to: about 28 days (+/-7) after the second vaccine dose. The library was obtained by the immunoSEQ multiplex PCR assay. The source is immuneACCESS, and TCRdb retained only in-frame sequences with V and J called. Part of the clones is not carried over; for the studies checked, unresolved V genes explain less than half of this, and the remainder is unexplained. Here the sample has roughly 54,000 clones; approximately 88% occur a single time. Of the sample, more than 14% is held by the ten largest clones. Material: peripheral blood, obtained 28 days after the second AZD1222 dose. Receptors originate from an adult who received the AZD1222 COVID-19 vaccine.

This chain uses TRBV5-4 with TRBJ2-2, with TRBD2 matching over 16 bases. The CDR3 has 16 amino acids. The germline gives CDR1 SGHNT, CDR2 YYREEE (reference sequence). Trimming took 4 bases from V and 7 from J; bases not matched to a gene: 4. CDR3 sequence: CASSGTSGRAYGELFF. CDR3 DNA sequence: TGTGCCAGCAGCGGGACTAGCGGGAGGGCCTACGGGGAGCTGTTTTTT.

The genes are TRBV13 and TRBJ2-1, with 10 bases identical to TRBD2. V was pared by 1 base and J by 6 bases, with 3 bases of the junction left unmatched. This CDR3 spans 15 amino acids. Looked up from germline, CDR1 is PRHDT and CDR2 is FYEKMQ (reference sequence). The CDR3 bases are TGTGCCAGCAGCTTAGCCCTAGCGGGAGCCAATGAGCAGTTCTTC. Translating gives CASSLALAGANEQFF. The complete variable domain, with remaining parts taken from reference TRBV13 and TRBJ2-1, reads AAGVIQSPRHLIKEKRETATLKCYPIPRHDTVYWYQQGPGQDPQFLISFYEKMQSDKGSIPDRFSAQQFSDYHSELNMSSLELGDSALYFCASSLALAGANEQFFGPGTRLTVL.

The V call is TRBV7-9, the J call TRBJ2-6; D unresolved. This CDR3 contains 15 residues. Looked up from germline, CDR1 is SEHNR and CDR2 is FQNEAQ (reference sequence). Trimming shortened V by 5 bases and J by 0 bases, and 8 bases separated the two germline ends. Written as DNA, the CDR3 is TGTGCCAGCAGCGACCTGCGCTCTGGGGCCAACGTCCTGACTTTC. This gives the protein CASSDLRSGANVLTF.

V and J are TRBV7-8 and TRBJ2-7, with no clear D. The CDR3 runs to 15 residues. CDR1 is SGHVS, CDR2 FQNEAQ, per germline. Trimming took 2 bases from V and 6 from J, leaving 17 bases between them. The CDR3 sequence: CASSLTVSTRSEQYF. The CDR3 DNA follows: TGTGCCAGCAGCTTAACCGTTAGCACCCGGTCCGAGCAGTACTTC.

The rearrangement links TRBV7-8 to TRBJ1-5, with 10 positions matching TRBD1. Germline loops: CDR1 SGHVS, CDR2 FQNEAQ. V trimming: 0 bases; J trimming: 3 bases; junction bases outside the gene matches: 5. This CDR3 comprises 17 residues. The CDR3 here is CASSLAAGQGINQPQHF. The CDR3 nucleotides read TGTGCCAGCAGCTTAGCAGCGGGACAGGGGATCAATCAGCCCCAGCATTTT.

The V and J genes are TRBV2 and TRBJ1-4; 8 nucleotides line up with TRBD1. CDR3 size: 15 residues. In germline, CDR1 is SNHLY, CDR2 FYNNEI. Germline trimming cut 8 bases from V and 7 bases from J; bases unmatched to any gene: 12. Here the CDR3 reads CASAGGASTSEKLFF. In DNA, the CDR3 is TGTGCCAGCGCAGGGGGCGCATCCACGAGTGAAAAACTGTTTTTT. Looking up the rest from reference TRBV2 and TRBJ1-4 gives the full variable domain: EPEVTQTPSHQVTQMGQEVILRCVPISNHLYFYWYRQILGQKVEFLVSFYNNEISEKSEIFDDQFSVERPDGSNFTLKIRSTKLEDSAMYFCASAGGASTSEKLFFGSGTQLSVL.

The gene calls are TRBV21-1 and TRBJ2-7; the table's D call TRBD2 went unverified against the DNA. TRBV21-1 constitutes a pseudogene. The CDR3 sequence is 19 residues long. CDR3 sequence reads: CASSKLTSGLTQFSYEQYF. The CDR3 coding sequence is TGTGCCAGCAGCAAATTAACTAGCGGGTTAACACAATTCTCCTACGAGCAGTACTTC.

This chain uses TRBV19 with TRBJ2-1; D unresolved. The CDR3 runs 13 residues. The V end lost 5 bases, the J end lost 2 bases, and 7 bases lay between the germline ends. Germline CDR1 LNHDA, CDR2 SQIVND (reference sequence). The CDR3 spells CASSYAAYNEQFF. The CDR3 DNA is TGTGCCAGTAGTTACGCAGCCTACAATGAGCAGTTCTTC.

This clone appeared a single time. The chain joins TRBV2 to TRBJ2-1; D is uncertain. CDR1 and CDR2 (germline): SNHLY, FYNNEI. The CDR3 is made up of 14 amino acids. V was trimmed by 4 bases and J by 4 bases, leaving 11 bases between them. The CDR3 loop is CASSARDWYNEQFF. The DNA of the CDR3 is TGTGCCAGCAGTGCAAGAGACTGGTACAATGAGCAGTTCTTC.

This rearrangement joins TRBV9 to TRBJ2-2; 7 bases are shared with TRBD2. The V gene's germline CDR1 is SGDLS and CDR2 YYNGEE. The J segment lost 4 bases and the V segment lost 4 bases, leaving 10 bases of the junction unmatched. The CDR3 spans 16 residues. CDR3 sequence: CASSSWGGGPTGELFF. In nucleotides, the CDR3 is TGTGCCAGCAGCTCCTGGGGCGGGGGTCCCACCGGGGAGCTGTTTTTT.

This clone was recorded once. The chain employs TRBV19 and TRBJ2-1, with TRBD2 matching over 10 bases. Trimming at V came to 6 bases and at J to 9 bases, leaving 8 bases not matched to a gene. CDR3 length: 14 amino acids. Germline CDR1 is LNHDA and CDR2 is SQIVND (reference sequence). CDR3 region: CASRPPLAGVEQFF. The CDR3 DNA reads TGTGCCAGTAGACCCCCCCTAGCGGGAGTTGAGCAGTTCTTC.

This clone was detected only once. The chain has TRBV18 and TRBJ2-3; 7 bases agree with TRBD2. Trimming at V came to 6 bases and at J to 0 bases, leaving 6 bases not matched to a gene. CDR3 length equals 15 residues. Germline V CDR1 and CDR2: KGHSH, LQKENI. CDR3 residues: CASSADSGSTDTQYF. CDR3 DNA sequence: TGTGCCAGCTCGGCGGATAGCGGGAGCACAGATACGCAGTATTTT.

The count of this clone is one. CDR3 DNA: TGTGCCAGCAGCAAACTAGCGGGAATCTACAATGAGCAGTTCTTC. Protein sequence: CASSKLAGIYNEQFF. The V and J genes are TRBV2 and TRBJ2-1; TRBD2 aligns across 10 bases. The CDR3 spans 15 residues. V lost 6 bases to trimming and J lost 3 bases; unmatched junction nucleotides: 5. From germline, CDR1 is SNHLY and CDR2 FYNNEI. The complete variable domain, with remaining parts taken from reference TRBV2 and TRBJ2-1, reads EPEVTQTPSHQVTQMGQEVILRCVPISNHLYFYWYRQILGQKVEFLVSFYNNEISEKSEIFDDQFSVERPDGSNFTLKIRSTKLEDSAMYFCASSKLAGIYNEQFFGPGTRLTVL.

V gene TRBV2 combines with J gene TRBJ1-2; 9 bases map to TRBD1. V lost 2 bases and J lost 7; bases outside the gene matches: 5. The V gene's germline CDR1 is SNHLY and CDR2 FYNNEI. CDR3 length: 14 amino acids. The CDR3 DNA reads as TGTGCCAGCAGTGAATTGGGACAGGGTCGTGGCTACACCTTC. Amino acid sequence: CASSELGQGRGYTF.

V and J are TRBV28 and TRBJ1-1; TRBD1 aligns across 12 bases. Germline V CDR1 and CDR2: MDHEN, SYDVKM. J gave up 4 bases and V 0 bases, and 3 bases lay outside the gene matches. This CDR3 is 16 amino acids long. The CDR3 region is CASSLWGQGAGTEAFF. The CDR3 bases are TGTGCCAGCAGTTTATGGGGACAGGGGGCCGGCACTGAAGCTTTCTTT.

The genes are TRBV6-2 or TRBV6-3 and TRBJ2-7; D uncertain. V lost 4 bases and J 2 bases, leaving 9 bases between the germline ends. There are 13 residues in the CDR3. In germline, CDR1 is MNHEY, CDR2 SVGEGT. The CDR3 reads CASSLGLTYEQYF. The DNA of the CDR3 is TGTGCCAGCAGTTTAGGGTTGACCTACGAGCAGTACTTC.

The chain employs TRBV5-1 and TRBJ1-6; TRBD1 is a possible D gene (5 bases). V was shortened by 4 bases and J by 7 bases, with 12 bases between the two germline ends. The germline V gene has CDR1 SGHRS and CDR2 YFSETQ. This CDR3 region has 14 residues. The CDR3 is CASSQTGTNSPLHF. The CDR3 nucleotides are TGCGCCAGCAGCCAAACCGGGACGAATTCACCCCTCCACTTT.

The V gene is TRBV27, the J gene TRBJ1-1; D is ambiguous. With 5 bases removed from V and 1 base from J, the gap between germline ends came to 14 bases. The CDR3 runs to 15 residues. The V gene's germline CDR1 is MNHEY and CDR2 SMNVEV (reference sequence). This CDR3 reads CASSRPGQRNTEAFF. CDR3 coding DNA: TGTGCCAGCAGTAGGCCGGGCCAAAGGAACACTGAAGCTTTCTTT.

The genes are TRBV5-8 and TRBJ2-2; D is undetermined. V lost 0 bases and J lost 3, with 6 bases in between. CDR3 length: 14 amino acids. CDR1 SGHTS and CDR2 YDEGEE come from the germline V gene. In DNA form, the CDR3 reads TGTGCCAGCAGCTTGGGTATGGACACCGGGGAGCTGTTTTTT. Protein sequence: CASSLGMDTGELFF. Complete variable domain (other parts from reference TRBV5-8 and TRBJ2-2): EAGVTQSPTHLIKTRGQQATLRCSPISGHTSVYWYQQALGLGLQFLLWYDEGEERNRGNFPPRFSGRQFPNYSSELNVNALELEDSALYLCASSLGMDTGELFFGEGSRLTVL.

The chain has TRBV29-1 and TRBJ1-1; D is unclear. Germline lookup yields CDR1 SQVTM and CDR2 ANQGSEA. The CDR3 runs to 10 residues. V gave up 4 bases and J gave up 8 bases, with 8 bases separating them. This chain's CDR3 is CSVGAWEAFF. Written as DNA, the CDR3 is TGCAGCGTTGGGGCATGGGAAGCTTTCTTT.

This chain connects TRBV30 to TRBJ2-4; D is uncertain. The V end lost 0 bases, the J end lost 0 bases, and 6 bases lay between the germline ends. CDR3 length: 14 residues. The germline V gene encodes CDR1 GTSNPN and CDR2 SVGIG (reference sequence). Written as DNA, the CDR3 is TGTGCCTGGAGTGTGGGTGTAGCCAAAAACATTCAGTACTTC. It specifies CAWSVGVAKNIQYF.

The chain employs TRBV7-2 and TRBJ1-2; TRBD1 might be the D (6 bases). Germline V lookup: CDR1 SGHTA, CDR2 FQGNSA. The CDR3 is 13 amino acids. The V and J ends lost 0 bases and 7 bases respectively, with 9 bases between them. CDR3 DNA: TGTGCCAGCAGCTTAGCGCCGGGGGCTGGCTACACCTTC. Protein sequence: CASSLAPGAGYTF. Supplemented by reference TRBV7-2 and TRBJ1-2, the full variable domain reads GAGVSQSPSNKVTEKGKDVELRCDPISGHTALYWYRQSLGQGLEFLIYFQGNSAPDKSGLPSDRFSAERTGGSVSTLTIQRTQQEDSAVYLCASSLAPGAGYTFGSGTRLTVV.

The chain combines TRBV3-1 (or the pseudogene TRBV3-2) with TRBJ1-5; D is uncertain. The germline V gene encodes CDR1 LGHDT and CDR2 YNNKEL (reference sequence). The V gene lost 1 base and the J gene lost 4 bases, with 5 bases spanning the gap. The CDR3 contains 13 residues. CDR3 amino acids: CASSQGANQPQHF. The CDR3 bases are TGTGCCAGCAGCCAAGGCGCAAATCAGCCCCAGCATTTT.

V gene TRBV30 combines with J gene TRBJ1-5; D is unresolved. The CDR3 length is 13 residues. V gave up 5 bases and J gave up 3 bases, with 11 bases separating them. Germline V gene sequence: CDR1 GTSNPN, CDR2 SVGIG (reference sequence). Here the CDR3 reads CAWATRFNQPQHF. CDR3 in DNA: TGTGCCTGGGCGACGAGGTTCAATCAGCCCCAGCATTTT. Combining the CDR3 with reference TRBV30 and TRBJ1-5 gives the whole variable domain SQTIHQWPATLVQPVGSPLSLECTVEGTSNPNLYWYRQAAGRGLQLLFYSVGIGQISSEVPQNLSASRPQDRQFILSSKKLLLSDSGFYLCAWATRFNQPQHFGDGTRLSIL.

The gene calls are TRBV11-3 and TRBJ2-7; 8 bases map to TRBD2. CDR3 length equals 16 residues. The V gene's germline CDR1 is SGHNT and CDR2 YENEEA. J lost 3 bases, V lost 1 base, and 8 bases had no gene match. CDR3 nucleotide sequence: TGTGCCAGCAGCTTAGCCCCGGAGACTAGCGTCTACGAGCAGTACTTC. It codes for CASSLAPETSVYEQYF.

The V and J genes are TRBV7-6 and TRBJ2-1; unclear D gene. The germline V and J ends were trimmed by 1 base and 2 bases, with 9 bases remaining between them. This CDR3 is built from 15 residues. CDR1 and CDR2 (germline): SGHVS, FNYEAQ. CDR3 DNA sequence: TGTGCCAGCAGCTTAGAGATTTCAACCTACAATGAGCAGTTCTTC. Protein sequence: CASSLEISTYNEQFF. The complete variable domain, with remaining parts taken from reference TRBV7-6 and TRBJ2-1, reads GAGVSQSPRYKVTKRGQDVALRCDPISGHVSLYWYRQALGQGPEFLTYFNYEAQQDKSGLPNDRFSAERPEGSISTLTIQRTEQRDSAMYRCASSLEISTYNEQFFGPGTRLTVL.

CDR3 nucleotides: TGTGCCAGCAGTTCAACTACCGCACCCTACAATGAGCAGTTCTTC. The encoded protein is CASSSTTAPYNEQFF. The chain has TRBV9 and TRBJ2-1, with D unclear. Germline assignment: CDR1 SGDLS and CDR2 YYNGEE. There are 15 residues in the CDR3. V was pared by 5 bases and J by 2 bases, with 14 bases between.

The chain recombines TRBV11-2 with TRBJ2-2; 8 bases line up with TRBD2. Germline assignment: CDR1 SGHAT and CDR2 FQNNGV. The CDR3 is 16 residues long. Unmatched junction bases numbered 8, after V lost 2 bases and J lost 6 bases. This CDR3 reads CASSLLSGREAGELFF. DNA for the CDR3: TGTGCCAGCAGCTTACTAAGCGGGAGAGAGGCCGGGGAGCTGTTTTTT.

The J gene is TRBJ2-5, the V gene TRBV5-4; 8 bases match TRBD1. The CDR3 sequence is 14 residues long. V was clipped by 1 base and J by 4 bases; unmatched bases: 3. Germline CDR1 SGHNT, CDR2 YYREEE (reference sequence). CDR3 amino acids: CASSLTGGGETQYF. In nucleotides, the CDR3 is TGTGCCAGCAGCTTGACAGGGGGTGGAGAGACCCAGTACTTC.

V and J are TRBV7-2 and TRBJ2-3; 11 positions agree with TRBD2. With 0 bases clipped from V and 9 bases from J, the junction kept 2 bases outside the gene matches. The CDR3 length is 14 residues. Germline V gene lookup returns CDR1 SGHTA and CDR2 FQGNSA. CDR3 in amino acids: CASSLAASGRTQYF. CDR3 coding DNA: TGTGCCAGCAGCTTAGCGGCTAGCGGGAGGACGCAGTATTTT.